These T cell receptor beta chains were read from a single sample in a study of human T cells and chemical hapten exposure. TCRdb processed the 5' RACE reads anew with MiXCR; each CDR3 protein has one entry. The sample lists about 110,000 distinct CDR3 sequences; approximately 20% were seen once. Receptors were obtained from a human donor in good health. Each CDR3 is given without its conserved first and last residue. D genes are given only for firm matches.

TRBD1	TRBJ1-5	13	TRBV20-1	SASRQQGQNQPQH
TRBD2	TRBJ2-7	14	TRBV27	ASSSAGTSRDGEQY
NA	TRBJ1-5	10	TRBV10-3	AISERSQPQH
NA	TRBJ2-3	13	TRBV27	ASSLGPASTDTQY
TRBD1	TRBJ2-7	9	TRBV29-1	SAGQAYEQY
NA	TRBJ1-1	15	TRBV14	ASSQGVGWGGYTEAF
NA	TRBJ1-2	11	TRBV7-9	ASSFMSNYGYT
TRBD1	TRBJ1-1	15	TRBV7-9	ASSLGARQGMNTEAF
NA	TRBJ2-1	14	TRBV7-8	ASSLIGGLAPGEQF
TRBD1	TRBJ1-1	13	TRBV28	ASRPTGRGNTEAF
NA	TRBJ2-1	14	TRBV7-3	ASSLSRGSSYNEQF
NA	TRBJ1-2	11	TRBV5-1	ASTLDRVYGYT
TRBD1	TRBJ2-5	12	TRBV6-2/TRBV6-3	ASSPLDRKETQY
NA	TRBJ2-3	13	TRBV20-1	SAPGGGQRTDTQY
TRBD2	TRBJ2-7	13	TRBV11-2	ASSSILLSGYEQY